Presented here are 15 T cell receptor beta chains from one specimen sequenced in a study of Tregs in tolerant kidney transplant recipients. Profiling relied on immunoSEQ multiplex PCR, and the TCRdb table lists in-frame clones only, not all of them. The top ten hold about 0.35% of the sample, which has 100,000 to 120,000 clones, about 90% seen once. This specimen consisted of CD4+ T cells from blood, obtained before the transplant. The receptors stem from a human donor who received a combined kidney and bone marrow transplant.

The rearrangement uses TRBV9 and TRBJ1-1; perhaps TRBD1 as D (5 bases). Germline assignment: CDR1 SGDLS and CDR2 YYNGEE. V was cut by 5 bases and J by 5 bases, with 16 bases left in between. CDR3 length equals 14 residues. The CDR3 DNA is TGTGCCAGCAGGAGAGGGGTGGAGGGGACTGAAGCTTTCTTT. Protein: CASRRGVEGTEAFF.

This chain uses TRBV5-1 with TRBJ1-1, with 7 bases matching TRBD1. The CDR3 has 15 residues. J gave up 5 bases and V 5 bases, and 12 bases lay outside the gene matches. Germline V gives CDR1 SGHRS, CDR2 YFSETQ. CDR3 in DNA: TGCGCCAGCAGTCCGCCTAGACAGGGTGGGACTGAAGCTTTCTTT. Encoded protein: CASSPPRQGGTEAFF. Supplemented by reference TRBV5-1 and TRBJ1-1, the full variable domain reads KAGVTQTPRYLIKTRGQQVTLSCSPISGHRSVSWYQQTPGQGLQFLFEYFSETQRNKGNFPGRFSGRQFSNSRSEMNVSTLELGDSALYLCASSPPRQGGTEAFFGQGTRLTVV.

The chain joins TRBV30 to TRBJ2-7; TRBD1 matches at 9 bases. This CDR3 has 14 residues. The germline V gene has CDR1 GTSNPN and CDR2 SVGIG (reference sequence). The V gene end was trimmed by 2 bases and the J gene end by 2 bases; junction bases not matched to a gene: 4. The CDR3 DNA sequence: TGTGCCTGGAGTTTCGGGACAGGGACCTACGAGCAGTACTTC. Translation: CAWSFGTGTYEQYF.

This clone has just a few counts. V usage is TRBV30 and J usage is TRBJ2-3; D may be TRBD2 (6 bases). From germline, CDR1 is GTSNPN and CDR2 SVGIG (reference sequence). CDR3 length: 12 amino acids. The germline V and J ends were trimmed by 3 bases and 7 bases, with 11 bases remaining between them. DNA of the CDR3: TGTGCCTGGAGCGCTAGCGATAATACGCAGTATTTT. Amino acids: CAWSASDNTQYF.

V and J are TRBV6-6 and TRBJ2-5; 7 bases are shared with TRBD2. CDR3 length: 14 residues. V shed 6 bases and J 3 bases; nucleotides not matched to a gene: 7. Germline-derived CDR1 and CDR2 are MNHNY and SVGAGI (reference sequence). The CDR3 DNA is TGTGCCAGCAGAAAAAACCGGGGGGAAGAGACCCAGTACTTC. Its translation is CASRKNRGEETQYF.

The chain carries TRBV16 and TRBJ1-2, with a weak D call TRBD1 (5 bases). This CDR3 has 12 amino acids. The germline V gene has CDR1 KGHSY and CDR2 FQNENV. The V and J ends lost 2 bases and 8 bases respectively, with 9 bases between them. The CDR3 here is CASSQPGYGYTF. The CDR3 coding sequence is TGTGCCAGCAGCCAACCAGGGTACGGCTACACCTTC.

The chain carries TRBV9 and TRBJ1-5, with 7 bases lining up with TRBD1. The CDR3 length is 15 residues. Germline values: CDR1 SGDLS, CDR2 YYNGEE. Trimming took 4 bases from V and 2 from J; bases not matched to a gene: 6. The CDR3 DNA sequence: TGTGCCAGCAGCCCAGGGGGTTTTCGCAATCAGCCCCAGCATTTT. Protein product: CASSPGGFRNQPQHF.

A remark on this clone: Other DNA sequences in this sample translate to the same CDR3. This chain links TRBV9 with TRBJ2-3; tentatively, D is TRBD2 (7 bases). The ends were cut back, 0 bases at V and 3 bases at J, with 14 bases in the middle. Germline lookup yields CDR1 SGDLS and CDR2 YYNGEE. The CDR3 is 16 amino acids. The DNA for the CDR3 is TGTGCCAGCAGCGTAGCCCCTGCGGGGGCAACAGATACGCAGTATTTT. Amino acid sequence: CASSVAPAGATDTQYF.

This clone has a single count. J is TRBJ2-1 and V is TRBV7-7, with TRBD2 matching over 7 bases. CDR3 length: 16 residues. Germline CDR1 SSHAT, CDR2 FNYEAQ (reference sequence). Losses at the gene ends were 2 bases for V and 6 bases for J; bases not matched to a gene: 10. In nucleotides, the CDR3 is TGTGCCAGCAGCTTACGGCCGGGGAGGGACCTCAATGAGCAGTTCTTC. It yields the protein CASSLRPGRDLNEQFF.

The chain links TRBV6-4 to TRBJ2-7; TRBD2 agrees at 8 bases. The CDR3 extends over 14 amino acids. V gave up 11 bases and J gave up 3 bases; unmatched junction bases: 12. Germline values: CDR1 MRHNA, CDR2 SNTAGT. CDR3 protein: CAFIKGAGGYEQYF. CDR3 in DNA: TGTGCCTTCATTAAGGGCGCGGGAGGCTACGAGCAGTACTTC.

The chain carries TRBV30 and TRBJ1-2; the D gene is possibly TRBD1 (6 bases). V lost 7 bases, J lost 4 bases, and 16 bases lay in between. Germline V gene lookup returns CDR1 GTSNPN and CDR2 SVGIG (reference sequence). This CDR3 spans 13 amino acids. CDR3 loop: CASNQGLSYGYTF. The CDR3 DNA follows: TGTGCCTCGAACCAGGGGCTCAGCTATGGCTACACCTTC.

V and J are TRBV28 and TRBJ2-3; 12 nucleotides agree with TRBD2. V lost 4 bases and J lost 5; bases outside the gene matches: 7. Germline V gene lookup returns CDR1 MDHEN and CDR2 SYDVKM. This CDR3 is 16 amino acids long. The CDR3: CASSSRLAGDEDTQYF. CDR3 sequence (DNA): TGTGCCAGCAGTTCCCGACTAGCGGGAGATGAAGATACGCAGTATTTT.

The V and J genes are TRBV6-1 and TRBJ1-1; unclear D gene. The V gene's germline CDR1 is MNHNS and CDR2 SASEGT. Trimming cost V 5 bases and J 4 bases, with 11 bases left between them. This CDR3 spans 13 amino acids. This CDR3 is CASSYGLGTEAFF. As DNA, the CDR3 is TGTGCCAGCAGTTATGGTCTAGGCACTGAAGCTTTCTTT.

This chain links TRBV9 with TRBJ2-4; TRBD2 aligns across 12 bases. V gave up 4 bases and J gave up 4 bases; unmatched junction bases: 9. Germline V gene sequence: CDR1 SGDLS, CDR2 YYNGEE. This CDR3 region has 17 residues. For the CDR3, the DNA is TGTGCCAGCAGCCCGATGCTAGCGGGGGGGAGGAAAAACATTCAGTACTTC. Translated, it gives CASSPMLAGGRKNIQYF.

V usage is TRBV5-6 and J usage is TRBJ2-3, with D perhaps TRBD2 (6 bases). Germline CDR1 reads SGHDT; CDR2 reads YYEEEE. This CDR3 is built from 16 residues. V lost 4 bases to trimming and J lost 4 bases, with 19 bases between them. The chain's CDR3 is CASSRKSGLGADTQYF. CDR3 nucleotides: TGTGCCAGCAGCCGGAAGAGCGGGCTTGGGGCAGATACGCAGTATTTT.